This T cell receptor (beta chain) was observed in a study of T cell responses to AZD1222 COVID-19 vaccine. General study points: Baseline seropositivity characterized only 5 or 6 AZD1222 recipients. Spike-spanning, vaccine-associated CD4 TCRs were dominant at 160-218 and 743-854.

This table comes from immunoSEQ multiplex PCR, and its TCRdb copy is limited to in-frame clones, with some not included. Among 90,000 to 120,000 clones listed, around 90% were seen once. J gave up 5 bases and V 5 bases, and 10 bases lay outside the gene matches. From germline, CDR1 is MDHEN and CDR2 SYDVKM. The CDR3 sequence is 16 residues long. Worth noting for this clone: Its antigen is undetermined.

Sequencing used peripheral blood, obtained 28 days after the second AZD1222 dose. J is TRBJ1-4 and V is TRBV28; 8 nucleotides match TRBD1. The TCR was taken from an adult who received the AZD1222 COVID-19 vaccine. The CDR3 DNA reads TGTGCCAGCAGTATTCCCGGACAGGGTCAAAATGAAAAACTGTTTTTT. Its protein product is CASSIPGQGQNEKLFF. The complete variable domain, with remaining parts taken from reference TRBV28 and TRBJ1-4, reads DVKVTQSSRYLVKRTGEKVFLECVQDMDHENMFWYRQDPGLGLRLIYFSYDVKMKEKGDIPEGYSVSREKKERFSLILESASTNQTSMYLCASSIPGQGQNEKLFFGSGTQLSVL.